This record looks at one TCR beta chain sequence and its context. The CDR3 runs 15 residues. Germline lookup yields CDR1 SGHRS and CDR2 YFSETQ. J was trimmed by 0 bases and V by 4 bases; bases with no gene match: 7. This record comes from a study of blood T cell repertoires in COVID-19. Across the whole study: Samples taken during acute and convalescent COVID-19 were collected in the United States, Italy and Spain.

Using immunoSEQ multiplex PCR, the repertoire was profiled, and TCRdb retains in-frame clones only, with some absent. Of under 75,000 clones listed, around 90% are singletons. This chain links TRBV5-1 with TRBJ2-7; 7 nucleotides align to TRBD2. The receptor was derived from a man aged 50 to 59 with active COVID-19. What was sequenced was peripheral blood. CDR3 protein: CASSLGAGDSYEQYF. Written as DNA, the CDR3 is TGCGCCAGCAGCCTCGGGGCGGGGGACTCCTACGAGCAGTACTTC.